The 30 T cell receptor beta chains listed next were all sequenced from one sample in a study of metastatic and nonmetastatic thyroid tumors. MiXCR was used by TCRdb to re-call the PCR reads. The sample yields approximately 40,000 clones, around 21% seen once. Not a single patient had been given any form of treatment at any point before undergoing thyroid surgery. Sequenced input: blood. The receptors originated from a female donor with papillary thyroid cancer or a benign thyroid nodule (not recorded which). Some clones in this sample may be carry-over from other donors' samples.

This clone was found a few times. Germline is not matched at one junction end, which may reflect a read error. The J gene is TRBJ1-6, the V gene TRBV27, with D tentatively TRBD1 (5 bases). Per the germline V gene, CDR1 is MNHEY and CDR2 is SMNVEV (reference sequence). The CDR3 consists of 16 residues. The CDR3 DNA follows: TGTGCCAGCAGTTCAGCGGGGTGGGGGGATAATTCACCCCTACACTTT. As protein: CASSSAGWGDNSPLHF.

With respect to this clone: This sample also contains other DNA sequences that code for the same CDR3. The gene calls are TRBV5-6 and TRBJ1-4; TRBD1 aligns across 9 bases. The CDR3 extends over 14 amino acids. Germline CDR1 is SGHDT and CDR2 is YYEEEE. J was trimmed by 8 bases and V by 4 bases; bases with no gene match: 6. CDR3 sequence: CASSPDRGGEKLFF. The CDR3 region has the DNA TGTGCCAGCAGCCCGGACAGGGGTGGCGAAAAACTGTTTTTT.

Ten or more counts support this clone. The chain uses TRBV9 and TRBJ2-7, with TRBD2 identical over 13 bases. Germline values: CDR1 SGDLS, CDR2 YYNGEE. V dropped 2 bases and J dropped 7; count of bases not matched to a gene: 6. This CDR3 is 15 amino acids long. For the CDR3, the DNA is TGTGCCAGCAGCGTCCGACTAGCGGGAGGAGTAGAGCAGTACTTC. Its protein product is CASSVRLAGGVEQYF.

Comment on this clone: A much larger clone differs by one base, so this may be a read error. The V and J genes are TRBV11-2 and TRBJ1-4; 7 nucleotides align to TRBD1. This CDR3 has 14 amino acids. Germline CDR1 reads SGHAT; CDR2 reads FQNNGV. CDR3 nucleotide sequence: TGTGCCAGCAGCCCGGGGACAGTGCGTGAAAAACCGTTTTTT. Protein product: CASSPGTVREKPFF.

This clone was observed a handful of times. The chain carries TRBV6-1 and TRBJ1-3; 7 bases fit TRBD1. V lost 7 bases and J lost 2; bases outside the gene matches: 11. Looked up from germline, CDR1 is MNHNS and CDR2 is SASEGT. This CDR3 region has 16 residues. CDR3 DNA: TGTGCCAGCACCCAGGGGGGGCAAGCGGCTGGAAACACCATATATTTT. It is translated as CASTQGGQAAGNTIYF.

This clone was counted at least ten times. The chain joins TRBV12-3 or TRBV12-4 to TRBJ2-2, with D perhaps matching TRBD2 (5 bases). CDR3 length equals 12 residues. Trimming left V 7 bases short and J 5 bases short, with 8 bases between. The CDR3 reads CASNRGTGELFF. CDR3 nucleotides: TGTGCCAGCAACCGGGGTACCGGGGAGCTGTTTTTT.

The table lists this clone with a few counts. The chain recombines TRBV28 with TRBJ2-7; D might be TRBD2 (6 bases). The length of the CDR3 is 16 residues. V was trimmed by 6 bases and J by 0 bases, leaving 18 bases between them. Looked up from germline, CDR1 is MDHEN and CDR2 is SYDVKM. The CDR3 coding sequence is TGTGCCAGCAGCTCCTCGGGAGACGGGCTCTCCTACGAGCAGTACTTC. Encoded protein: CASSSSGDGLSYEQYF. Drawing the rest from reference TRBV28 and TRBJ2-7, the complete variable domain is DVKVTQSSRYLVKRTGEKVFLECVQDMDHENMFWYRQDPGLGLRLIYFSYDVKMKEKGDIPEGYSVSREKKERFSLILESASTNQTSMYLCASSSSGDGLSYEQYFGPGTRLTVT.

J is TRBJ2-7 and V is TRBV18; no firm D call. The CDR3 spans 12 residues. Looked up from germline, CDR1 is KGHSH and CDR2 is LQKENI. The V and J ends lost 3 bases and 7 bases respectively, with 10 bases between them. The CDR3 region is CASSPSIDEQYF. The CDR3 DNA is TGTGCCAGCTCACCTTCTATCGATGAGCAGTACTTC.

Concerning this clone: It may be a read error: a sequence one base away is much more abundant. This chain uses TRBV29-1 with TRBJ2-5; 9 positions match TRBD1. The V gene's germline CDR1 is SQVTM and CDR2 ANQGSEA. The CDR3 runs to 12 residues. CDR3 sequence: CSGGQGLETQHF. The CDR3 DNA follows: TGCAGCGGGGGACAGGGCCTAGAGACCCAGCACTTC.

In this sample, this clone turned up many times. DNA of the CDR3: TGCAGTGCTAGAGCCAGGCGGGCTGAGCAGTTCTTC. Translation gives CSARARRAEQFF. V and J are TRBV20-1 and TRBJ2-1; D may be TRBD2 (5 bases). CDR1 is DFQATT, CDR2 SNEGSKA, per germline (reference sequence). CDR3 length: 12 amino acids. The V end lost 1 base, the J end lost 9 bases, and 10 bases lay between the germline ends.

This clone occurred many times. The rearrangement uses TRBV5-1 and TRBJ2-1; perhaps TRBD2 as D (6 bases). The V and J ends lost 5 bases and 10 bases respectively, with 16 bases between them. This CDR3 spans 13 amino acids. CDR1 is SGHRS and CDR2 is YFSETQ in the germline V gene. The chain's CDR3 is CASSTNEGGEQFF. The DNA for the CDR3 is TGCGCCAGCAGTACGAACGAGGGAGGAGAGCAGTTCTTC.

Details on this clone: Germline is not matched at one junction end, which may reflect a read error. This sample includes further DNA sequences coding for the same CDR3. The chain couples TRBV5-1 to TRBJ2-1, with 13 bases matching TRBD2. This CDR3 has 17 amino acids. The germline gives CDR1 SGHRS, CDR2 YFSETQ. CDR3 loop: CASSLPTSGRAHNEQFF. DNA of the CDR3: TGTGCCAGCAGCTTGCCCACTAGCGGGAGGGCCCACAATGAGCAGTTCTTC.

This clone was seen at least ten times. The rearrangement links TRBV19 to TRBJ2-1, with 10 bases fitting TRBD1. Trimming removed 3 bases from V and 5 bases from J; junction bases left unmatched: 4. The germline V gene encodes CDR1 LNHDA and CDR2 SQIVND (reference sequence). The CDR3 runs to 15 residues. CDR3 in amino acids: CASSIGQGVNNEQFF. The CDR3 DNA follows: TGTGCCAGTAGTATCGGACAGGGGGTTAACAATGAGCAGTTCTTC.

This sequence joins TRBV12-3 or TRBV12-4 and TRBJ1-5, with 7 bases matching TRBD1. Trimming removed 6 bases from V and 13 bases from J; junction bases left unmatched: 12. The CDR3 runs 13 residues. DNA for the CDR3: TGTGCCAGCAGCAGACAGGGTGGTCATCCTCAGCATTTT. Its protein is CASSRQGGHPQHF.

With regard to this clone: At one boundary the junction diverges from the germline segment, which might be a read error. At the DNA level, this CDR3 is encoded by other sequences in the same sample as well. The CDR3 DNA follows: TGTGCCAGCAGTCGCGAGCATCCGGATACGCAGTACTTT. It yields the protein CASSREHPDTQYF. The gene calls are TRBV3-1 and TRBJ2-3; no firm D call. Germline values: CDR1 LGHDT, CDR2 YNNKEL (reference sequence). The CDR3 totals 13 residues.

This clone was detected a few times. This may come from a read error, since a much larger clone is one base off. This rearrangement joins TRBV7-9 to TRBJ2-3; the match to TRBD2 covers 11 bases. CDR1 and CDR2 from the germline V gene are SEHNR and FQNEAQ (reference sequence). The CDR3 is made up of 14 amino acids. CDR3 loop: CASILAGGRDTQYF. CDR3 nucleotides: TGTGCCAGCATCTTAGCGGGAGGGAGAGATACGCAGTATTTT. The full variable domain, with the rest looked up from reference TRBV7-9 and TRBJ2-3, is DTGVSQNPRHKITKRGQNVTFRCDPISEHNRLYWYRQTLGQGPEFLTYFQNEAQLEKSRLLSDRFSAERPKGSFSTLEIQRTEQGDSAMYLCASILAGGRDTQYFGPGTRLTVL.

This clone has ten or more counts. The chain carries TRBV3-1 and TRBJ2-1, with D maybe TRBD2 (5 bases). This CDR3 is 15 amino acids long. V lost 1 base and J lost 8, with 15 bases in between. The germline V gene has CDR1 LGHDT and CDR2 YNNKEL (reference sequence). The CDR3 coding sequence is TGTGCCAGCAGCCAAGTTTGGGGTAGCGTCGATGAGCAGTTCTTC. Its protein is CASSQVWGSVDEQFF.

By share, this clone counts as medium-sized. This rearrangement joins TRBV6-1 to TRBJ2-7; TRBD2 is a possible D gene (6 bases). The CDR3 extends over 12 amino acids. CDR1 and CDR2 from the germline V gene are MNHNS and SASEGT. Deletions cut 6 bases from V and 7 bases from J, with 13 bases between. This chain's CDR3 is CASRDTAGEQYF. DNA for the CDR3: TGTGCCAGCAGAGACACCGCGGGAGAGCAGTACTTC.

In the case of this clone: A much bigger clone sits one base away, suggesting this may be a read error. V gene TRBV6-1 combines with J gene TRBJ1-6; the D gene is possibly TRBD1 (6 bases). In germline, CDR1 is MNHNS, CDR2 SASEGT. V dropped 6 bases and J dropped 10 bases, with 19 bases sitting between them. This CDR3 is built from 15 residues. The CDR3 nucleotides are TGTGCCAGCAGCTTGTCCTGGGGGCAGTTGTCACCCCTCCACTTT. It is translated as CASSLSWGQLSPLHF.

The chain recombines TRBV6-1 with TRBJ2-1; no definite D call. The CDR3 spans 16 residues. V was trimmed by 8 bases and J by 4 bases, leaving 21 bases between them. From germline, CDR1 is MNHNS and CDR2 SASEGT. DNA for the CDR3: TGTGCCAGCGGGCACCTCATTGCGGAAAGATACAATGAGCAGTTCTTC. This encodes CASGHLIAERYNEQFF.

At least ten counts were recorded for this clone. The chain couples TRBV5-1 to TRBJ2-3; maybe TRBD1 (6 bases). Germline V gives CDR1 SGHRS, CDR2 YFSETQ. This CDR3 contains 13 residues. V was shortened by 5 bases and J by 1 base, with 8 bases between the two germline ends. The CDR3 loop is CASSWTGTDTQYF. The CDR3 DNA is TGCGCCAGCAGTTGGACAGGCACAGATACGCAGTATTTT.

The CDR3 region is CALTTQDKDTQYF. The DNA for the CDR3 is TGTGCCCTTACCACACAGGATAAAGATACGCAGTATTTT. The rearrangement uses TRBV30 and TRBJ2-3; weak D call: TRBD1 (5 bases). CDR3 length equals 13 residues. Trimming left V 8 bases short and J 5 bases short, with 17 bases between. Germline CDR1 is GTSNPN and CDR2 is SVGIG (reference sequence). The full variable domain, rest sourced from reference TRBV30 and TRBJ2-3, is SQTIHQWPATLVQPVGSPLSLECTVEGTSNPNLYWYRQAAGRGLQLLFYSVGIGQISSEVPQNLSASRPQDRQFILSSKKLLLSDSGFYLCALTTQDKDTQYFGPGTRLTVL.

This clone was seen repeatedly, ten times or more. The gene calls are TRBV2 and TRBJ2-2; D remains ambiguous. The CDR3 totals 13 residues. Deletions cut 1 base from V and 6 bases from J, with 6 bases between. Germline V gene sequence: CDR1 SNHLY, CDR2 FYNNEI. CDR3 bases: TGTGCCAGCAGTGAAGAAGTCGCCGGGGAGCTGTTTTTT. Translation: CASSEEVAGELFF.

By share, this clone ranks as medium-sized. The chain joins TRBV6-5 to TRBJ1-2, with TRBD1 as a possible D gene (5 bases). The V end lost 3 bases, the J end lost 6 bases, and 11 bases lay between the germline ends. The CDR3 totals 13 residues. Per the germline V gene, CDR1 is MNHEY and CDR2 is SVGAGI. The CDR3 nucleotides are TGTGCCAGCAGTTATCGGGGGAATAATGGCTACACCTTC. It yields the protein CASSYRGNNGYTF.

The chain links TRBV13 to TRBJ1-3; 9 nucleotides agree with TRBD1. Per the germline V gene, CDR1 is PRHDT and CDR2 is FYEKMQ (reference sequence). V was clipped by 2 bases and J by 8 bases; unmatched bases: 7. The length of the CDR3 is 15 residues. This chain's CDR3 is CASSLLTGGADTIYF. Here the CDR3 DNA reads TGTGCCAGCAGCTTACTAACAGGGGGCGCGGACACCATATATTTT.

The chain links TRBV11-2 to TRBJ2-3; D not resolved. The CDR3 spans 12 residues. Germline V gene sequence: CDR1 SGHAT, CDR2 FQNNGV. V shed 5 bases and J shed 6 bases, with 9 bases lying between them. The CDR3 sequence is CASSQTHDTQYF. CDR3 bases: TGTGCCAGCAGCCAGACTCATGATACGCAGTATTTT.

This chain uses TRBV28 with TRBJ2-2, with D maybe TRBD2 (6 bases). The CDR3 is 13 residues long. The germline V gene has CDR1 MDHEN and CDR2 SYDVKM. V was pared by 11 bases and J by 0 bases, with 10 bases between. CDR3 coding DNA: TGTGCCGGGGGGAGATCGAACACCGGGGAGCTGTTTTTT. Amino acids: CAGGRSNTGELFF.

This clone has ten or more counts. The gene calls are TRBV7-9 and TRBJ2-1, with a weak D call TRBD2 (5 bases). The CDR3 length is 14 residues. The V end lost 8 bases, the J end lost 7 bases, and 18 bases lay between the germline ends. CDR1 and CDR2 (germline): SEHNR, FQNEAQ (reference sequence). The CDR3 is CASSPEVQRNEQFF. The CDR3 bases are TGTGCCAGCTCTCCGGAGGTCCAACGGAATGAGCAGTTCTTC.

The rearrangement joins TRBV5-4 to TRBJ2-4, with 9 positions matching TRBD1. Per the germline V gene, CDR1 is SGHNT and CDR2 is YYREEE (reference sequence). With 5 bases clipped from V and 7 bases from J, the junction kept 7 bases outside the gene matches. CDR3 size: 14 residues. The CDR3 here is CASSPGTGWNIQYF. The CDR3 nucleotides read TGTGCCAGCAGTCCCGGGACAGGGTGGAACATTCAGTACTTC.

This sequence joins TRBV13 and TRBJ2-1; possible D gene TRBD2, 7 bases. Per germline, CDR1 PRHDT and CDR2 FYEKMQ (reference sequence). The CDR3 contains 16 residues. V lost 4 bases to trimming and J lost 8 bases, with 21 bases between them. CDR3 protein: CASSSGRVRGFDEQFF. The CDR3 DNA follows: TGTGCCAGCAGCTCAGGGAGGGTAAGGGGGTTTGATGAGCAGTTCTTC. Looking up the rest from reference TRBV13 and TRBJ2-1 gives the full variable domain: AAGVIQSPRHLIKEKRETATLKCYPIPRHDTVYWYQQGPGQDPQFLISFYEKMQSDKGSIPDRFSAQQFSDYHSELNMSSLELGDSALYFCASSSGRVRGFDEQFFGPGTRLTVL.